Here is one T cell receptor (beta chain) with its context. The target antigen is unknown. This record belongs to a study of cytomegalovirus exposure and HLA in healthy donors. V was pared by 2 bases and J by 0 bases, with 1 base of the junction left unmatched. The V gene's germline CDR1 is SGHTS and CDR2 YDEGEE. The CDR3 totals 15 residues. Primers included in the PCR were 60 Vbeta and 13 Jbeta primers. Using immunoSEQ multiplex PCR, the repertoire was profiled, and TCRdb retains in-frame clones only, with some absent. In the table there are about 76,000 clones, about 78% of which are singletons. Study results and caveats: One variant, a missense change in DCLRE1C, was linked in a later analysis to TCR beta V- and J-gene trimming. A later examination showed that TCR association rates differed by HLA locus, with DRB1 most and HLA-C fewest.

Sequenced: PBMCs. V is TRBV5-8 and J is TRBJ2-2; 7 bases match TRBD1. The source of this sequence is a woman aged 35 to 49 in good health and CMV-seropositive. The CDR3 coding sequence is TGTGCCAGCAGCTTAGGGACAGCGAACACCGGGGAGCTGTTTTTT. Its translation: CASSLGTANTGELFF. Full variable domain (missing parts from reference TRBV5-8 and TRBJ2-2): EAGVTQSPTHLIKTRGQQATLRCSPISGHTSVYWYQQALGLGLQFLLWYDEGEERNRGNFPPRFSGRQFPNYSSELNVNALELEDSALYLCASSLGTANTGELFFGEGSRLTVL.